This TCR beta chain was retrieved from a study of tumor and adjacent non-tumor tissue in lung cancer. Study background: Aged about 31 to 80 years, patients included more than nine men and a few women with stage I to III disease.

Three rounds of nested PCR, following a modified ARM-PCR protocol, produced the TCRbeta library. TCRdb itself ran the multiplex PCR reads through MiXCR, one entry per CDR3 protein. This table holds more than 55,000 distinct CDR3 sequences, around two thirds found once. This clonotype showed up just a few times. A junction end diverges from the germline sequence, so it may reflect a read error. CDR3 length: 14 residues. Germline V gene data show CDR1 as SGHNT and CDR2 as YYREEE (reference sequence). This sample's RNA came from whole unsorted tissue. The normal lung tissue was taken more than 3 cm from the tumor edge. Donors were chemotherapy-naive, newly diagnosed lung cancer surgical patients in China, August–November 2014.

The sample taken for sequencing was distant non-tumor lung tissue. The J gene is TRBJ1-1, the V gene TRBV5-4; tentative D call: TRBD1 (6 bases). This receptor was identified in a man in his 70s with non-small cell lung cancer. The CDR3 here is CASSLEQGDTEAFF. The CDR3 nucleotides are TGTGCCAGCAGTTTGGAACAGGGTGACACTGAAGCTTTCTTT.